These 2 T cell receptor beta chains originate from one sample sequenced in a study of blood T cell repertoires in COVID-19. Measured with immunoSEQ multiplex PCR; TCRdb has only the in-frame clones, and not every one. The table has approximately 76,000 clones, about nine tenths seen once. Source material: peripheral blood. These receptors were taken from a man older than 75 in a cohort sampled during active COVID-19.

The chain uses TRBV7-9 and TRBJ2-5; no definite D call. Trimming took off 3 bases at V and 0 bases at J, with 8 bases between the two ends. The CDR3 runs 14 residues. Germline lookup yields CDR1 SEHNR and CDR2 FQNEAQ (reference sequence). The CDR3 nucleotides read TGTGCCAGCAGCTTCTCTAGGTACCAAGAGACCCAGTACTTC. As protein: CASSFSRYQETQYF.

A note on this clone: Relative to the germline gene, one junction end is altered; a read error may explain this. The chain has TRBV14 and TRBJ1-2; D uncertain. CDR3 length: 11 amino acids. CDR1 SGHDN and CDR2 FVKESK come from the germline V gene. The CDR3 is CASSQGVHLDF. The CDR3 nucleotides read TGTGCCAGCAGCCAAGGGGTACACCTAGACTTC.